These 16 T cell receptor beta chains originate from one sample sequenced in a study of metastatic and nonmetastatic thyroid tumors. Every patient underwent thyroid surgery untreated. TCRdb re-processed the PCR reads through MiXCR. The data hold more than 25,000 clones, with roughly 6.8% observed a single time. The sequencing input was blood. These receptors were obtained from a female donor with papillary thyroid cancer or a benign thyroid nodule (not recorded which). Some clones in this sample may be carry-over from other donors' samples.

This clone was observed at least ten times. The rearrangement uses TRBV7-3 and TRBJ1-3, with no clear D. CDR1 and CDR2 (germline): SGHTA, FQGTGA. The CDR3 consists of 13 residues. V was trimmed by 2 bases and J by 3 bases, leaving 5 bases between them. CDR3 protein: CASSLSFGNTIYF. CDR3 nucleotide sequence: TGTGCCAGCAGCTTATCCTTTGGAAACACCATATATTTT.

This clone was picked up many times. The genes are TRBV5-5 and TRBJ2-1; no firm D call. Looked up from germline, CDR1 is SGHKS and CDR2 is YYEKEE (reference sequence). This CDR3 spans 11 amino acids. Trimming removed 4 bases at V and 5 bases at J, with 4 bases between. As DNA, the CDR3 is TGTGCCAGCAGCGTAAACAATGAGCAGTTCTTC. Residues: CASSVNNEQFF.

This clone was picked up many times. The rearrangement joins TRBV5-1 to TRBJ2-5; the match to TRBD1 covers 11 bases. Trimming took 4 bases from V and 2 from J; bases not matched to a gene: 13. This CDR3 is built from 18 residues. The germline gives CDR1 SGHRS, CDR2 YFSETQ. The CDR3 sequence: CASSKEGQGVWVQETQYF. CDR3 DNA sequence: TGCGCCAGCAGCAAGGAGGGACAGGGGGTCTGGGTACAAGAGACCCAGTACTTC.

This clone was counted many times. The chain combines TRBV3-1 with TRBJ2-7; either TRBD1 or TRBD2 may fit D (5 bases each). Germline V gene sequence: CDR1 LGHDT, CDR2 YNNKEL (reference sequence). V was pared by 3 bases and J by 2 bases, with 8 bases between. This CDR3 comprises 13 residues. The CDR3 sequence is CASSHGGPYEQYF. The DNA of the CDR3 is TGTGCCAGCAGCCATGGGGGACCCTACGAGCAGTACTTC.

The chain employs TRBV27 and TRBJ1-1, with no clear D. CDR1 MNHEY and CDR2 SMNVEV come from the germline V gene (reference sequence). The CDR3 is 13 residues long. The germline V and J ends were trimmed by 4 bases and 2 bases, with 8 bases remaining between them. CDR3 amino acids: CASSYGPNTEAFF. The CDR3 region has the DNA TGTGCCAGCAGTTATGGACCTAACACTGAAGCTTTCTTT.

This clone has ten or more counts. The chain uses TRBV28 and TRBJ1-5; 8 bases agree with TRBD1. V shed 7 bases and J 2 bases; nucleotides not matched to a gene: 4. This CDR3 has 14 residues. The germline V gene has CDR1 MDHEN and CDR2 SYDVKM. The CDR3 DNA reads TGTGCCAGCACAGGGGGCTTCGGCAATCAGCCCCAGCATTTT. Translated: CASTGGFGNQPQHF.

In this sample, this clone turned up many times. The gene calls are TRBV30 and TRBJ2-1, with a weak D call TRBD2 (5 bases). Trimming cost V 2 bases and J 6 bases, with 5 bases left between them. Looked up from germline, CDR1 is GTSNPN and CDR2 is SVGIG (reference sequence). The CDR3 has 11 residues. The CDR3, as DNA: TGTGCCTGGAGTCGGGGCAATGAGCAGTTCTTC. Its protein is CAWSRGNEQFF.

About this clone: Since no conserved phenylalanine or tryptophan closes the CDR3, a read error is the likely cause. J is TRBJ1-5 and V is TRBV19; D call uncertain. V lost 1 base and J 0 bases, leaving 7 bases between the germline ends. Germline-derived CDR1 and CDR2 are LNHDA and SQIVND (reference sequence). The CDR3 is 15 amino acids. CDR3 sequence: CASSIVSDSNQPQHV. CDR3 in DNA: TGTGCCAGTAGTATAGTGAGCGATAGCAATCAGCCCCAGCATGTT.

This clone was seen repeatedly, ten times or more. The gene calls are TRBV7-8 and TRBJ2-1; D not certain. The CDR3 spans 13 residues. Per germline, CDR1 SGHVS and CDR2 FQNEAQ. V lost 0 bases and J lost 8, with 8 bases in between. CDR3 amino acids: CASSLALRDEQFF. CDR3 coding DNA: TGTGCCAGCAGCTTAGCCCTAAGAGATGAGCAGTTCTTC.

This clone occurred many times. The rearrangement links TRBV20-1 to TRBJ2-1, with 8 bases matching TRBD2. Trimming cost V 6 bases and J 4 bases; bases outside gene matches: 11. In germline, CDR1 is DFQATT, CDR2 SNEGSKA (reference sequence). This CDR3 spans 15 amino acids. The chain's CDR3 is CSAPLWTSSYNEQFF. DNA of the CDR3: TGCAGTGCCCCCCTCTGGACTAGCTCTTACAATGAGCAGTTCTTC.

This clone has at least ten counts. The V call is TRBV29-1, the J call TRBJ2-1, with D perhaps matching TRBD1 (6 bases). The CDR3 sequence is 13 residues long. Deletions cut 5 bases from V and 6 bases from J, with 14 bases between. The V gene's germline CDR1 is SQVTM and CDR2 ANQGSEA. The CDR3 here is CSVRRDTGNEQFF. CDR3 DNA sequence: TGCAGCGTTCGCCGGGACACTGGCAATGAGCAGTTCTTC.

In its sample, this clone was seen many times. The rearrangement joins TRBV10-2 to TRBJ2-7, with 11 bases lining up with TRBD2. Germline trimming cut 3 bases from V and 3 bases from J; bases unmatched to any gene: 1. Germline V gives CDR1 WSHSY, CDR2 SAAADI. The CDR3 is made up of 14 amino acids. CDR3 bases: TGCGCCAGCAGTGATACTAGCGGGAGCTACGAGCAGTACTTC. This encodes CASSDTSGSYEQYF.

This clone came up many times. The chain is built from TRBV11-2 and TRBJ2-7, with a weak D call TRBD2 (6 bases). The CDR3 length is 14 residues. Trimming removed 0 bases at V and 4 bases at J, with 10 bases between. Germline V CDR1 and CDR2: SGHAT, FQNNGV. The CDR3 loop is CASSLDTSRYEQYF. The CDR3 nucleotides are TGTGCCAGCAGCTTAGACACTAGCAGGTACGAGCAGTACTTC.

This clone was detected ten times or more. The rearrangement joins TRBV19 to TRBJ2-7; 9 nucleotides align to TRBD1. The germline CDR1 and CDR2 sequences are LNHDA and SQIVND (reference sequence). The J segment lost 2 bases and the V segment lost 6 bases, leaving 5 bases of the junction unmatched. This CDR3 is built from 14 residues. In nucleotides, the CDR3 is TGTGCCAGTAGATCAGGACAGGGGCCCTACGAGCAGTACTTC. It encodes CASRSGQGPYEQYF. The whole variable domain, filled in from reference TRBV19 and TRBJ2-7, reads DGGITQSPKYLFRKEGQNVTLSCEQNLNHDAMYWYRQDPGQGLRLIYYSQIVNDFQKGDIAEGYSVSREKKESFPLTVTSAQKNPTAFYLCASRSGQGPYEQYFGPGTRLTVT.

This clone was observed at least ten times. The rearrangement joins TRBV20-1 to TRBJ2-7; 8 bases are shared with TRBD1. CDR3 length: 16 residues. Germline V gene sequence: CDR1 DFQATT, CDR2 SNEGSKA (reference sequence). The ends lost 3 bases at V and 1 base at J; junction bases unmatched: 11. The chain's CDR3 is CSARVPGDRTSYEQYF. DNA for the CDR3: TGCAGTGCTAGGGTGCCCGGGGACAGGACGTCCTACGAGCAGTACTTC.

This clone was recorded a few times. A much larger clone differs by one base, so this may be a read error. The CDR3 coding sequence is TGCAGCGTTGTTCTCTCCAGGACGGTCATTGAAGCTTTCTTT. This encodes CSVVLSRTVIEAFF. This sequence joins TRBV29-1 and TRBJ1-1; D is uncertain. This CDR3 region has 14 residues. The V gene's germline CDR1 is SQVTM and CDR2 ANQGSEA. V was shortened by 4 bases and J by 7 bases, with 19 bases between the two germline ends.